Listed here are 3 T cell receptor beta chains from one sample, sequenced in a study of identical twins. A single record per CDR3 protein comes from TCRdb applying MiXCR to the 5' RACE reads. Seen here are approximately 590,000 distinct CDR3 sequences, nearly 10% observed once, and the top ten hold around 3.2%. These records were also assigned to another study, of yellow fever vaccine responses in identical twins.

Source material: PBMCs. The receptors derive from a woman younger than 35 in good health.

The chain recombines TRBV27 with TRBJ1-1; possible D gene TRBD1, 5 bases. CDR3 length: 15 residues. Deletions cut 3 bases from V and 3 bases from J, with 14 bases between. Per the germline V gene, CDR1 is MNHEY and CDR2 is SMNVEV (reference sequence). CDR3 residues: CASSLGRRGDTEAFF. The DNA of the CDR3 is TGTGCCAGCAGTTTGGGGAGGAGAGGGGACACTGAAGCTTTCTTT.

The V gene is TRBV20-1, the J gene TRBJ2-3; the D gene is possibly TRBD2 (5 bases). This CDR3 is built from 13 residues. V gave up 7 bases and J gave up 4 bases, with 15 bases separating them. Germline-derived CDR1 and CDR2 are DFQATT and SNEGSKA (reference sequence). The CDR3 DNA sequence: TGCAGTGGTACGCCGGGGAAGGCAGATACGCAGTATTTT. This codes for CSGTPGKADTQYF.

The rearrangement joins TRBV2 to TRBJ2-6; TRBD1 matches 12 bases. The CDR3 runs to 19 residues. CDR1 SNHLY and CDR2 FYNNEI come from the germline V gene. Unmatched junction bases numbered 14, after V lost 8 bases and J lost 3 bases. The CDR3 DNA is TGTGCCAGCTCGCGTTTCGGGACAGGGGGCCTCCTTGGGGCCAACGTCCTGACTTTC. Residues: CASSRFGTGGLLGANVLTF. The full variable domain, completed using reference TRBV2 and TRBJ2-6, is EPEVTQTPSHQVTQMGQEVILRCVPISNHLYFYWYRQILGQKVEFLVSFYNNEISEKSEIFDDQFSVERPDGSNFTLKIRSTKLEDSAMYFCASSRFGTGGLLGANVLTFGAGSRLTVL.